These T cell receptor beta chains were read from a single sample in a study of OX40 agonist ivuxolimab in advanced cancers. This table comes from immunoSEQ multiplex PCR, and its TCRdb copy is limited to in-frame clones, with some not included. Of tens of thousands of clones listed, roughly nine tenths were seen once; the top ten hold roughly 10%. Sequencing was performed on CD4+ or CD8+ T cells sorted from blood, taken in a trial of the OX40 agonist ivuxolimab. These receptors were obtained from an adult with an advanced solid tumor such as melanoma, head and neck, liver or kidney cancer. Both conserved end residues are part of each CDR3. The D gene is left open where the match is weak. Rows may omit the clone size; those that give it use once, few, many or a size class.

abundance | d_gene | j_gene | v_gene | CDR3aa | CDR3nt
. | TRBD2 | TRBJ2-7 | TRBV27 | CASSATGGPSYEQYF | TGTGCCAGCAGTGCTACGGGGGGACCATCCTACGAGCAGTACTTC
once | . | TRBJ2-3 | TRBV7-9 | CASSPNSGDTQYF | TGTGCCAGCAGCCCTAATAGCGGAGATACGCAGTATTTT
. | . | TRBJ2-4 | TRBV10-3 | CAISESGAKNIQYF | TGTGCCATCAGTGAATCGGGGGCCAAAAACATTCAGTACTTC
. | . | TRBJ2-1 | TRBV18 | CASSYQGLNEQFF | TGTGCCAGCTCATATCAGGGGCTCAATGAGCAGTTCTTC
. | . | TRBJ1-2 | TRBV5-1 | CASSLFPDGGNYGYTF | TGCGCCAGCAGCTTATTTCCGGACGGAGGAAACTATGGCTACACCTTC
. | . | TRBJ2-3 | TRBV19 | CASSTSKSTDTQYF | TGTGCCAGTAGTACTAGCAAGAGCACAGATACGCAGTATTTT
. | . | TRBJ2-5 | TRBV5-4 | CASSRIGETQYF | TGTGCCAGCAGCCGCATAGGGGAGACCCAGTACTTC
. | . | TRBJ2-2 | TRBV9 | CASSVDLRRNTGELFF | TGTGCCAGCAGCGTAGATCTACGGCGGAACACCGGGGAGCTGTTTTTT
. | . | TRBJ1-3 | TRBV28 | CASSLYGPRSGNTIYF | TGTGCCAGCAGTTTGTATGGACCGAGATCTGGAAACACCATATATTTT
. | . | TRBJ1-6 | TRBV6-1 | CASRISGDGSPLHF | TGTGCCAGCAGGATAAGTGGGGACGGTTCACCCCTCCACTTT
once | TRBD1 | TRBJ1-2 | TRBV29-1 | CSVDRGQEGRANYGYTF | TGCAGCGTTGATAGGGGACAGGAAGGCCGGGCCAACTATGGCTACACCTTC
once | . | TRBJ2-3 | TRBV11-2 | CASSRRDSTDTQYF | TGTGCCAGCAGCCGGCGGGACAGCACAGATACGCAGTATTTT
. | TRBD1 | TRBJ2-4 | TRBV28 | CASRETDGQGRTGNIQYF | TGTGCCAGCAGGGAGACCGACGGACAGGGGCGGACGGGGAACATTCAGTACTTC
few | . | TRBJ1-6 | TRBV11-2 | CASSFGNSPLHF | TGTGCCAGCAGCTTCGGGAATTCACCCCTCCACTTT
. | . | TRBJ2-3 | TRBV6-1 | CASSEATGQYF | TGTGCCAGCAGTGAAGCCACCGGACAGTATTTT
. | . | TRBJ1-4 | TRBV6-5 | CASSYGRVGEKLFF | TGTGCCAGCAGTTACGGCAGGGTGGGTGAAAAACTGTTTTTT
once | . | TRBJ2-1 | TRBV18 | CASSPPPGGNEQFF | TGTGCCAGCTCACCACCGCCAGGGGGGAATGAGCAGTTCTTC
. | TRBD1 | TRBJ1-4 | TRBV19 | CASSLRQGANEKLFF | TGTGCCAGTAGTTTACGACAGGGGGCTAATGAAAAACTGTTTTTT
. | . | TRBJ2-7 | TRBV6-5 | CASSPWTVPYEQYF | TGTGCCAGCAGTCCGTGGACAGTACCCTACGAGCAGTACTTC
. | . | TRBJ2-5 | TRBV29-1 | CSAGSPSETQYF | TGCAGCGCGGGATCACCCTCGGAGACCCAGTACTTC
. | . | TRBJ1-2 | TRBV6-6 | CASSPMYNYGYTF | TGTGCCAGCAGCCCAATGTATAACTATGGCTACACCTTC
once | . | TRBJ1-2 | TRBV6-5 | CASFPKGAPWGYTF | TGTGCCAGTTTTCCCAAAGGGGCCCCCTGGGGCTACACCTTC
. | . | TRBJ1-2 | TRBV5-1 | CASSLTDNGIYGYTF | TGCGCCAGCAGCTTGACGGACAACGGCATCTATGGCTACACCTTC
. | . | TRBJ2-7 | TRBV5-3 | CARSLLRGWQYF | TGTGCCAGAAGCCTGCTCAGAGGGTGGCAGTACTTC
. | TRBD1 | TRBJ1-2 | TRBV9 | CASSVTGAEGYTF | TGTGCCAGCAGCGTCACAGGGGCAGAAGGCTACACCTTC
once | . | TRBJ1-4 | TRBV4-2 | CASSTIGGDTNEKLFF | TGTGCCAGCAGCACCATCGGGGGTGACACTAATGAAAAACTGTTTTTT
. | TRBD1 | TRBJ2-7 | TRBV6-6 | CASNKGGNSHEQYF | TGTGCCAGCAATAAAGGGGGCAATTCACACGAGCAGTACTTC
. | . | TRBJ1-5 | TRBV5-8 | CASSLFGGRGNQPQHF | TGTGCCAGCAGCCTCTTTGGGGGGCGAGGCAATCAGCCCCAGCATTTT
few | . | TRBJ1-2 | TRBV28 | CASSLQVNYGYTF | TGTGCCAGCAGCTTACAGGTCAACTATGGCTACACCTTC
. | . | TRBJ2-5 | TRBV9 | CASSVSPQGGETQYF | TGTGCCAGCAGCGTTTCCCCACAAGGAGGGGAGACCCAGTACTTC
. | . | TRBJ1-1 | TRBV5-5 | CASSSRQYTEAFF | TGTGCCAGCAGCTCACGACAGTACACTGAAGCTTTCTTT
. | TRBD2 | TRBJ2-3 | TRBV5-6 | CASSPTGGAKDTQYF | TGTGCCAGCAGCCCAACGGGGGGGGCGAAAGATACGCAGTATTTT
. | . | TRBJ1-4 | TRBV4-1 | CASSQSGGGGLAEKLFF | TGCGCCAGCAGCCAAAGTGGGGGGGGCGGACTCGCCGAAAAACTGTTTTTT
. | . | TRBJ2-4 | TRBV27 | CASRGGLAKNIQYF | TGTGCCAGCAGAGGGGGGCTAGCCAAAAACATTCAGTACTTC
. | . | TRBJ2-1 | TRBV11-2 | CASSRRGQLLYNEQFF | TGTGCCAGCAGTCGCAGGGGTCAGCTCCTTTACAATGAGCAGTTCTTC
. | . | TRBJ2-7 | TRBV7-2 | CASSLVYGTSYEQYF | TGTGCCAGCAGCTTAGTATACGGCACTTCCTACGAGCAGTACTTC
. | . | TRBJ1-2 | TRBV21-1 | CASSPRGAANYGYTF | TGTGCCAGCAGCCCCCGGGGGGCCGCAAACTATGGCTACACCTTC